The 7 T cell receptor beta chains below were found in one sample sequenced in a study of cytomegalovirus exposure and HLA in healthy donors. Produced via immunoSEQ multiplex PCR; TCRdb's table is partial and in-frame only. Among over 90,000 clones listed, 85% to 95% were seen once. Sequenced: PBMCs. These TCRs come from a woman between 18 and 30 years old in good health and CMV-seronegative.

The chain joins TRBV7-9 to TRBJ2-5; D not certain. Germline V gives CDR1 SEHNR, CDR2 FQNEAQ (reference sequence). The CDR3 length is 14 residues. V lost 3 bases and J 1 base, leaving 9 bases between the germline ends. DNA for the CDR3: TGTGCCAGCAGCTTTATACTGAGCCAAGAGACCCAGTACTTC. Amino acid sequence: CASSFILSQETQYF.

This sequence joins TRBV4-1 and TRBJ1-5, with D tentatively TRBD1 (6 bases). The CDR3 is 14 amino acids. Trimming pared 4 bases from V and 3 bases from J, leaving 10 bases between. Germline V gene sequence: CDR1 MGHRA, CDR2 YSYEKL. This chain's CDR3 is CASSLRTVNQPQHF. The DNA of the CDR3 is TGCGCCAGCAGCCTTAGGACAGTCAATCAGCCCCAGCATTTT.

J is TRBJ2-3 and V is TRBV4-3, with TRBD1 matching 9 bases. Germline assignment: CDR1 LGHNA and CDR2 YSLEER. Losses at the gene ends were 2 bases for V and 5 bases for J; bases not matched to a gene: 14. CDR3 length: 18 amino acids. In DNA form, the CDR3 reads TGCGCCAGCAGCCAACCTCTACCGGGACAGGGATACAGAGATACGCAGTATTTT. Protein sequence: CASSQPLPGQGYRDTQYF.

The rearrangement joins TRBV11-3 to TRBJ1-5; TRBD1 matches 8 bases. J was trimmed by 0 bases and V by 0 bases; bases with no gene match: 4. Germline CDR1 reads SGHNT; CDR2 reads YENEEA. This CDR3 has 17 amino acids. CDR3 in amino acids: CASSLDLQGASNQPQHF. Here the CDR3 DNA reads TGTGCCAGCAGCTTAGATCTGCAGGGGGCTAGCAATCAGCCCCAGCATTTT.

The chain employs TRBV27 and TRBJ2-1; 12 bases match TRBD2. Germline V gene lookup returns CDR1 MNHEY and CDR2 SMNVEV (reference sequence). The CDR3 loop spans 15 amino acids. The V segment lost 2 bases and the J segment 8 bases; nucleotides outside the gene matches: 4. The CDR3: CASSLGLAGLDEQFF. The CDR3, as DNA: TGTGCCAGCAGTTTAGGACTAGCGGGATTGGATGAGCAGTTCTTC.

The chain is built from TRBV7-9 and TRBJ2-2; 12 bases line up with TRBD2. J gave up 7 bases and V 5 bases, and 5 bases lay outside the gene matches. Germline V CDR1 and CDR2: SEHNR, FQNEAQ (reference sequence). This CDR3 contains 15 residues. CDR3 residues: CASSLTSGGIGELFF. CDR3 DNA: TGTGCCAGCAGCCTGACTAGCGGGGGAATCGGGGAGCTGTTTTTT.

V and J are TRBV7-9 and TRBJ1-2; D might be TRBD1 (6 bases). V dropped 5 bases and J dropped 10 bases, with 14 bases sitting between them. The length of the CDR3 is 12 residues. Per germline, CDR1 SEHNR and CDR2 FQNEAQ (reference sequence). The CDR3 spells CASSLEGGDYTF. The CDR3 nucleotides read TGTGCCAGCAGCCTCGAAGGGGGTGACTACACCTTC.